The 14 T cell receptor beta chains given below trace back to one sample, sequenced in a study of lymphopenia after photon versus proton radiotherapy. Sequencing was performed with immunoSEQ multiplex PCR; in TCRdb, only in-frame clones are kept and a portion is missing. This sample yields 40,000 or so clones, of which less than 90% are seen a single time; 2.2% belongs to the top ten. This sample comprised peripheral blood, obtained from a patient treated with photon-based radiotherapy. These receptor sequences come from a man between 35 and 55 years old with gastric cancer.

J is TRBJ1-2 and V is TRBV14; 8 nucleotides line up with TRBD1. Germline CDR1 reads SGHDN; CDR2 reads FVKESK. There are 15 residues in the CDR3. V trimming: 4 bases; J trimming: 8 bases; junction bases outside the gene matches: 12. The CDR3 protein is CASSPVLSGGAGYTF. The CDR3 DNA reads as TGTGCCAGCAGCCCAGTTCTCTCAGGGGGCGCGGGCTACACCTTC.

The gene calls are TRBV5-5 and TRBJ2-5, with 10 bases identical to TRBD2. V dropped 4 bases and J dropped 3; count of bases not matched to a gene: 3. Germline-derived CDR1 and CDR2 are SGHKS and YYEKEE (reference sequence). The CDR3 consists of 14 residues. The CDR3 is CASSPGTSEETQYF. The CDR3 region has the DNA TGTGCCAGCAGCCCCGGGACTAGCGAAGAGACCCAGTACTTC.

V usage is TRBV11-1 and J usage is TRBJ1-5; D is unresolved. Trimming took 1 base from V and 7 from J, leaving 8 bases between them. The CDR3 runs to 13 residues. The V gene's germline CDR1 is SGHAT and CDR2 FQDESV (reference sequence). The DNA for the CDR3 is TGTGCCAGCAGCTTAGAGAGAGGGCAGCCCCAGCATTTT. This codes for CASSLERGQPQHF.

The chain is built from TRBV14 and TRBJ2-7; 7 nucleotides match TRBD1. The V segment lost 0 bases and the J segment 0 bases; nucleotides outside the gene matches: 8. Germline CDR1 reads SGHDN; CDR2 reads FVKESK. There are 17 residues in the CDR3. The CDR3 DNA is TGTGCCAGCAGCCAAGATCCGGCGACAGGGAGCTCCTACGAGCAGTACTTC. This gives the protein CASSQDPATGSSYEQYF.

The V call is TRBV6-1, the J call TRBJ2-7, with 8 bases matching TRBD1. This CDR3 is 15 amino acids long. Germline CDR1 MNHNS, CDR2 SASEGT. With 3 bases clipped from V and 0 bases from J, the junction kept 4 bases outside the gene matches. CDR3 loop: CASSDPGQASYEQYF. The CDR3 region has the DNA TGTGCCAGCAGTGATCCGGGACAGGCCTCCTACGAGCAGTACTTC.

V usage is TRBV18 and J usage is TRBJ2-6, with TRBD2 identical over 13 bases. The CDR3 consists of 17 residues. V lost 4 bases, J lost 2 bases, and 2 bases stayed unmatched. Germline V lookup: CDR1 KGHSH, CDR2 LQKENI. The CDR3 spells CASSLGLAGAGANVLTF. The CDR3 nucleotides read TGTGCCAGCTCACTCGGACTAGCGGGGGCTGGGGCCAACGTCCTGACTTTC.

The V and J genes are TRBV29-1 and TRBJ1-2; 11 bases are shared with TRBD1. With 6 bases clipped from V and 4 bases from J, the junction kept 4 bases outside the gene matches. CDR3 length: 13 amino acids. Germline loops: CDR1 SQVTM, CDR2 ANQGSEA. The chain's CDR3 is CSVGQGEGYGYTF. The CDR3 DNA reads TGCAGCGTGGGACAGGGGGAGGGCTATGGCTACACCTTC.

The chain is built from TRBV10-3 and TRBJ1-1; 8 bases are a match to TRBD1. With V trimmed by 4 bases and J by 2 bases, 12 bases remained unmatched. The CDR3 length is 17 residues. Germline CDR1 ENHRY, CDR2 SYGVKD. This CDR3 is CAISAGQGHSGNTEAFF. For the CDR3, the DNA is TGTGCCATCAGTGCCGGACAGGGCCACTCTGGAAACACTGAAGCTTTCTTT.

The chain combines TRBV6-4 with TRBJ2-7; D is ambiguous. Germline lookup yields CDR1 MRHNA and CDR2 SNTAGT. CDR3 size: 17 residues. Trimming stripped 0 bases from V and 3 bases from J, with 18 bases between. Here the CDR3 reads CASSDSRQEKGFYEQYF. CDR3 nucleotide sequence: TGTGCCAGCAGTGACTCGAGGCAGGAGAAGGGTTTCTACGAGCAGTACTTC.

The CDR3: CASSLALSGGSDTQYF. The CDR3 DNA reads TGTGCCAGCAGCTTAGCGCTTAGCGGGGGTTCCGATACGCAGTATTTT. The chain combines TRBV7-2 with TRBJ2-3; 9 bases line up with TRBD2. Trimming took 0 bases from V and 6 from J; bases not matched to a gene: 7. CDR3 size: 16 residues. Germline V CDR1 and CDR2: SGHTA, FQGNSA.

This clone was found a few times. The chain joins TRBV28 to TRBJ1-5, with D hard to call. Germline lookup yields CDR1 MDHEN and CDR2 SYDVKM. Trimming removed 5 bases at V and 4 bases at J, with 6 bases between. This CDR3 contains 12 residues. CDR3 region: CASSTLNQPQHF. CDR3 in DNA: TGTGCCAGCAGTACCCTTAATCAGCCCCAGCATTTT. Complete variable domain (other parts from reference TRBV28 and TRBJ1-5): DVKVTQSSRYLVKRTGEKVFLECVQDMDHENMFWYRQDPGLGLRLIYFSYDVKMKEKGDIPEGYSVSREKKERFSLILESASTNQTSMYLCASSTLNQPQHFGDGTRLSIL.

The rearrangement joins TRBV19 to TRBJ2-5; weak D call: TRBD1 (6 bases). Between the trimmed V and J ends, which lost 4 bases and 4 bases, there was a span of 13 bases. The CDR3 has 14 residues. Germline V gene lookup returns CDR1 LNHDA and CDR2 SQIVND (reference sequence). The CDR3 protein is CASSRAGVRETQYF. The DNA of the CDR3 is TGTGCCAGTAGTAGAGCAGGGGTCAGAGAGACCCAGTACTTC. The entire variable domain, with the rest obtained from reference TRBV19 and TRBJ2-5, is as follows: DGGITQSPKYLFRKEGQNVTLSCEQNLNHDAMYWYRQDPGQGLRLIYYSQIVNDFQKGDIAEGYSVSREKKESFPLTVTSAQKNPTAFYLCASSRAGVRETQYFGPGTRLLVL.

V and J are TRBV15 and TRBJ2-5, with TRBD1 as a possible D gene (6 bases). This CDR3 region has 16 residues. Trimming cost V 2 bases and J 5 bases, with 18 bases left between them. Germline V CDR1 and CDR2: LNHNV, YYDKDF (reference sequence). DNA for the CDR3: TGTGCCACCAGCAGATCTAGGGACACCTCCCCGGAGACCCAGTACTTC. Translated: CATSRSRDTSPETQYF. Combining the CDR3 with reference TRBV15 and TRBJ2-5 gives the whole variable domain DAMVIQNPRYQVTQFGKPVTLSCSQTLNHNVMYWYQQKSSQAPKLLFHYYDKDFNNEADTPDNFQSRRPNTSFCFLDIRSPGLGDTAMYLCATSRSRDTSPETQYFGPGTRLLVL.

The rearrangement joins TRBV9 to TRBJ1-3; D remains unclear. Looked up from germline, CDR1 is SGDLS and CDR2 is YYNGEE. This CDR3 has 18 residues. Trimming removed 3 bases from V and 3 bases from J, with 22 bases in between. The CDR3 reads CASSAEPDPLVIGNTIYF. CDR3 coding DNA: TGTGCCAGCAGCGCAGAACCCGACCCACTAGTGATTGGAAACACCATATATTTT.